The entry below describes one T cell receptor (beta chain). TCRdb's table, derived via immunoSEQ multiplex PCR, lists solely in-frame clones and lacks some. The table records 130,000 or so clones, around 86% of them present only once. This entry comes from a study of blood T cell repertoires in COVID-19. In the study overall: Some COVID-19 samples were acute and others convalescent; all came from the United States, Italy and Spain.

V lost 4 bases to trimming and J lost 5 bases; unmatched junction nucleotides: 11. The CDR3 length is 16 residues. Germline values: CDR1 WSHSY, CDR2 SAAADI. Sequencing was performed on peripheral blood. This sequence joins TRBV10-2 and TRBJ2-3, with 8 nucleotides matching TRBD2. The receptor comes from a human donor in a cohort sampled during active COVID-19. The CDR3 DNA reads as TGCGCCAGCAGTGCAGTGAGCGGGAGTGGAGTAGATACGCAGTATTTT. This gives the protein CASSAVSGSGVDTQYF.